These T cell receptor beta chains were read from a single sample in a study of T cell responses to AZD1222 COVID-19 vaccine. Generated by immunoSEQ multiplex PCR, the TCRdb table keeps only in-frame clones and is missing some. This sample carries some 130,000 clones, over 90% of them seen once, and the ten largest clones take roughly 0.9%. The starting material was peripheral blood, obtained on day 0 of AZD1222 vaccination. These receptors were taken from an adult in good health. The CDR3 runs from the conserved cysteine through the conserved F or W. A D gene is named only where the DNA matches it firmly. Only part of the rows carry a size: once, few, many, or a class if the clone is expanded.

TRBV6-5	-	TRBJ1-3	TRBD1	CASSYDLDRAGNTIYF	TGTGCCAGCAGTTACGACCTCGACAGGGCTGGAAACACCATATATTTT
TRBV6-5	-	TRBJ1-1	TRBD1	CASRTGQGGEAFF	TGTGCCAGCAGGACCGGACAGGGAGGCGAAGCTTTCTTT
TRBV15	-	TRBJ1-1	-	CATSRHTEGEAEAFF	TGTGCCACCAGCAGGCACACAGAGGGTGAGGCTGAAGCTTTCTTT
TRBV19	-	TRBJ1-2	-	CASSIRGTLDYGYTF	TGTGCCAGTAGTATAAGGGGCACCCTTGACTATGGCTACACCTTC
TRBV6-5	-	TRBJ1-1	-	CASRLTPNTEAFF	TGTGCCAGCAGACTGACACCGAACACTGAAGCTTTCTTT
TRBV18	-	TRBJ2-7	-	CASSSRLLTGEQYF	TGTGCCAGCTCATCCAGACTATTAACGGGGGAGCAGTACTTC
TRBV5-1	-	TRBJ1-5	-	CASSSYSNQPQHF	TGCGCCAGCAGTTCATATAGCAATCAGCCCCAGCATTTT
TRBV6-5	few	TRBJ1-2	-	CASSPGTYGYTF	TGTGCCAGCAGTCCCGGGACCTATGGCTACACCTTC
TRBV2	-	TRBJ2-3	-	CASSDLQVTDTQYF	TGTGCCAGCAGTGACCTCCAGGTTACAGATACGCAGTATTTT
TRBV4-1	-	TRBJ1-2	-	CASGQVSNYGYTF	TGCGCCAGCGGTCAGGTTTCTAACTATGGCTACACCTTC
TRBV6-1	-	TRBJ1-2	-	CASSEALAGFYGYTF	TGTGCCAGCAGTGAAGCGCTTGCAGGATTTTATGGCTACACCTTC
TRBV6-6	once	TRBJ1-2	-	CASGEGPYGYTF	TGTGCCAGCGGGGAGGGGCCCTATGGCTACACCTTC
TRBV10-1	-	TRBJ1-4	-	CASSKIRQSNEKLFF	TGCGCCAGCAGTAAGATTCGGCAGTCCAATGAAAAACTGTTTTTT
TRBV5-5	-	TRBJ1-6	TRBD1	CASSSRPGQDNSPLHF	TGTGCCAGCAGCTCGAGGCCGGGACAGGATAATTCACCCCTCCACTTT
TRBV4-2	-	TRBJ1-2	-	CASSQHSQTNYGYTF	TGTGCCAGCAGCCAACACAGCCAAACTAACTATGGCTACACCTTC
TRBV7-3	-	TRBJ2-1	TRBD2	CASSLIGGGSNEQFF	TGTGCCAGCAGCTTAATTGGCGGGGGGTCAAATGAGCAGTTCTTC
TRBV5-1	-	TRBJ1-3	-	CASSPSGNTIYF	TGCGCCAGCAGCCCCAGTGGAAACACCATATATTTT
TRBV24-1	-	TRBJ2-1	TRBD1	CATSDGGMTGKNEQFF	TGTGCCACCAGTGATGGCGGTATGACAGGGAAAAATGAGCAGTTCTTC
TRBV29-1	-	TRBJ1-1	-	CSVDREHTEAFF	TGCAGCGTTGACAGGGAACACACTGAAGCTTTCTTT
TRBV4-2	-	TRBJ1-1	TRBD1	CASSLHRGGDTEAFF	TGTGCCAGCAGCCTCCACAGGGGGGGAGACACTGAAGCTTTCTTT
TRBV6-5	-	TRBJ2-5	-	CASSYRQSSLETQYF	TGTGCCAGCAGTTACCGCCAGTCCTCATTAGAGACCCAGTACTTC
TRBV5-1	-	TRBJ1-3	-	CASSPDTGNTIYF	TGCGCCAGCAGCCCAGACACTGGAAACACCATATATTTT
TRBV7-9	-	TRBJ1-5	-	CASSGSNQPQHF	TGTGCCAGCAGCGGAAGCAATCAGCCCCAGCATTTT
TRBV9	-	TRBJ1-6	-	CASSSAGGYSPLHF	TGTGCCAGCAGCTCAGCGGGGGGGTATTCACCCCTCCACTTT
TRBV12-3/TRBV12-4	-	TRBJ1-5	TRBD1	CASTRTGNQPQHF	TGTGCCAGCACCAGGACAGGTAATCAGCCCCAGCATTTT
TRBV19	-	TRBJ2-2	-	CASSMRLGYTGELFF	TGTGCCAGTAGTATGAGGTTAGGGTACACCGGGGAGCTGTTTTTT
TRBV7-2	-	TRBJ1-2	-	CASSLDGSNYGYTF	TGTGCCAGCAGCTTGGACGGATCTAACTATGGCTACACCTTC
TRBV19	-	TRBJ1-6	TRBD1	CASSIRSDRGDSPLHF	TGTGCCAGTAGTATACGGTCGGACAGGGGCGACTCACCCCTCCACTTT
TRBV9	-	TRBJ1-6	-	CASSYSTGGNSPLHF	TGTGCCAGCAGCTATTCCACGGGGGGTAATTCACCCCTCCACTTT
TRBV5-1	-	TRBJ2-7	-	CASRPAAGILGGYEQYF	TGCGCCAGCAGACCCGCTGCCGGTATCCTAGGGGGTTACGAGCAGTACTTC
TRBV13	-	TRBJ1-2	-	CASSLKEGIYGYTF	TGTGCCAGCAGCTTAAAGGAAGGGATCTATGGCTACACCTTC
TRBV3-1/TRBV3-2	-	TRBJ2-5	-	CASSHTRETQYF	TGTGCCAGCAGCCATACTCGGGAGACCCAGTACTTC
TRBV27	-	TRBJ2-5	TRBD2	CASSFGRGRETQYF	TGTGCCAGCAGTTTCGGGAGGGGCAGGGAGACCCAGTACTTC
TRBV5-4	-	TRBJ2-2	TRBD1	CASSRRDSLIGGELFF	TGTGCCAGCAGCCGTAGGGACAGCCTAATCGGCGGGGAGCTGTTTTTT
TRBV12-3/TRBV12-4	-	TRBJ1-2	-	CASSYWTSYGYTF	TGTGCCAGCAGTTATTGGACTAGCTATGGCTACACCTTC
TRBV27	-	TRBJ1-1	-	CASSLTFHTEAFF	TGTGCCAGCAGTTTGACATTCCACACTGAAGCTTTCTTT
TRBV20-1	-	TRBJ2-7	-	CSASSGYEQYF	TGCAGTGCTAGTTCCGGCTACGAGCAGTACTTC
TRBV6-6	-	TRBJ1-1	TRBD1	CASSYSFDRDTEAFF	TGTGCCAGCAGTTACTCCTTTGACAGGGACACTGAAGCTTTCTTT
TRBV6-5	-	TRBJ1-1	-	CASSYSGSQDTEAFF	TGTGCCAGCAGTTACTCGGGTTCTCAGGACACTGAAGCTTTCTTT
TRBV11-2	-	TRBJ2-7	TRBD1	CASSLRAGQVYEQYF	TGTGCCAGCAGCTTAAGGGCGGGACAGGTCTACGAGCAGTACTTC
TRBV5-1	-	TRBJ1-2	TRBD1	CASSLGQGVTANYGYTF	TGCGCCAGCAGCCTTGGACAGGGGGTTACTGCCAACTATGGCTACACCTTC
TRBV2	few	TRBJ1-2	-	CASSEAVEGQGYTF	TGTGCCAGCAGTGAAGCGGTAGAGGGCCAGGGCTACACCTTC
TRBV7-6	-	TRBJ2-2	TRBD1	CASIGQGTGELFF	TGTGCCAGCATTGGACAGGGCACCGGGGAGCTGTTTTTT
TRBV3-1/TRBV3-2	-	TRBJ1-1	TRBD1	CASSQEQGTPEAFF	TGTGCCAGCAGCCAAGAACAGGGGACGCCTGAAGCTTTCTTT
TRBV11-2	-	TRBJ2-3	TRBD1	CASSLAQTGGDTQYF	TGTGCCAGCAGCTTAGCACAGACAGGGGGAGATACGCAGTATTTT
TRBV12-5	-	TRBJ1-1	-	CASGLTTNTEAFF	TGTGCTAGTGGTTTGACCACGAACACTGAAGCTTTCTTT
TRBV30	-	TRBJ2-1	-	CAWSGPVQDNEQFF	TGTGCCTGGAGTGGTCCCGTACAAGACAATGAGCAGTTCTTC
TRBV2	-	TRBJ2-7	-	CASSEGGRGNYEQYF	TGTGCCAGCAGTGAGGGTGGCAGGGGAAACTACGAGCAGTACTTC
TRBV5-1	-	TRBJ1-5	-	CASSLAGVGQPQHF	TGCGCCAGCAGCTTGGCCGGGGTCGGTCAGCCCCAGCATTTT